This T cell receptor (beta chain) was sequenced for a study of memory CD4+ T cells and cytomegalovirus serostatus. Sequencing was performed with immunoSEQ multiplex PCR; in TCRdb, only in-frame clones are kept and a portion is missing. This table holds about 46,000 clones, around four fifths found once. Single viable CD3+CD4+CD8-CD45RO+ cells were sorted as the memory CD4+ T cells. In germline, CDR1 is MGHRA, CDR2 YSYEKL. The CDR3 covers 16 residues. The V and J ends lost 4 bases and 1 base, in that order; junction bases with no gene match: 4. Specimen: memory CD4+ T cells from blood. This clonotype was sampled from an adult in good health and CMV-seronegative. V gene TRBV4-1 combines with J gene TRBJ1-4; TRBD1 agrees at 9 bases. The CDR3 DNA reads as TGCGCCAGCAGCCGCGGACAGGGGTTAACTAATGAAAAACTGTTTTTT. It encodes CASSRGQGLTNEKLFF.